The rows below give T cell receptor beta chains drawn from one sample of a study of cytomegalovirus exposure and HLA in healthy donors. Sequencing used immunoSEQ multiplex PCR; TCRdb keeps in-frame clones, though not all of them. The table has roughly 140,000 clones, approximately 84% seen once; the top ten hold roughly 9.9%. The sample comprised PBMCs. All receptors derive from a woman aged 55-70 years in good health and CMV-seropositive. Both conserved end residues are part of each CDR3. Each record gives: V gene, J gene, clone size, D gene, CDR3 DNA, CDR3 protein. D genes are given only for firm matches. Clone size is not always given. Where it is, it says once, few, many or a class for expanded clones.

V: TRBV10-3
J: TRBJ2-7
size: once
D: TRBD1
DNA: TGTGCCTACAGGGGGAACGACGAGCAGTACTTC
CDR3: CAYRGNDEQYF

V: TRBV5-6
J: TRBJ1-2
size: .
D: TRBD1
DNA: TGTGCCAGCAGCACCAAACCAGGGGGCGGCTATGGCTACACCTTC
CDR3: CASSTKPGGGYGYTF

V: TRBV30
J: TRBJ2-7
size: .
D: .
DNA: TGTGCCTGGAGTGTGGGCGCGTACGAGCAGTACTTC
CDR3: CAWSVGAYEQYF

V: TRBV27
J: TRBJ1-5
size: .
D: .
DNA: TGTGCCAGCAGTTTAGGAAGGGCGGGGGATCAGCCCCAGCATTTT
CDR3: CASSLGRAGDQPQHF

V: TRBV11-2
J: TRBJ2-3
size: .
D: .
DNA: TGTGCCAGCAGCTGGCTCAGCACAGATACGCAGTATTTT
CDR3: CASSWLSTDTQYF

V: TRBV29-1
J: TRBJ2-5
size: .
D: TRBD2
DNA: TGCAGCGTTGGTCTAGCGGGAGTGGAAGAGACCCAGTACTTC
CDR3: CSVGLAGVEETQYF

V: TRBV30
J: TRBJ2-1
size: .
D: .
DNA: TGTGCCTGGAGTGAGAAGCCTAGCTCCTACAATGAGCAGTTCTTC
CDR3: CAWSEKPSSYNEQFF

V: TRBV19
J: TRBJ2-2
size: .
D: .
DNA: TGTGCCAGTAGTATGAACAGACCGAACACCGGGGAGCTGTTTTTT
CDR3: CASSMNRPNTGELFF

V: TRBV13
J: TRBJ1-4
size: .
D: .
DNA: TGTGCCAGCAGGAAGGCGGGGGTAACTGAAAAACTGTTTTTT
CDR3: CASRKAGVTEKLFF

V: TRBV7-8
J: TRBJ1-1
size: .
D: TRBD1
DNA: TGTGCCAGCAGCCCTCGGACAGGGAGCACTGAAGCTTTCTTT
CDR3: CASSPRTGSTEAFF

V: TRBV29-1
J: TRBJ2-7
size: .
D: .
DNA: TGCAGCGTTGAAGTGGGACTCTACGAGCAGTACTTC
CDR3: CSVEVGLYEQYF

V: TRBV15
J: TRBJ1-4
size: .
D: .
DNA: TGTGCCACCAGCAGAGCGGTTAAGACAGCGTGGGATAATGAAAAACTGTTTTTT
CDR3: CATSRAVKTAWDNEKLFF

V: TRBV30
J: TRBJ2-3
size: few
D: TRBD2
DNA: TGTGCCTGGAGTCCTAGCGGGAGTAGGAGGGATACGCAGTATTTT
CDR3: CAWSPSGSRRDTQYF

V: TRBV28
J: TRBJ1-5
size: .
D: TRBD1
DNA: TGTGCCAGCACCCCCCCGGGACAGGGGTGGAATCAGCCCCAGCATTTT
CDR3: CASTPPGQGWNQPQHF

V: TRBV27
J: TRBJ1-1
size: .
D: .
DNA: TGTGCCAGCAGTTTATGGGGGGACACTGAAGCTTTCTTT
CDR3: CASSLWGDTEAFF

V: TRBV6-5
J: TRBJ1-2
size: .
D: .
DNA: TGTGCCAGCAGTTACTTAGGGGATTATGGCTACACCTTC
CDR3: CASSYLGDYGYTF

V: TRBV4-1
J: TRBJ2-5
size: .
D: TRBD2
DNA: TGCGCCAGCAGCCGAGGGACTAGCGGAGAGGGGGAGACCCAGTACTTC
CDR3: CASSRGTSGEGETQYF

V: TRBV27
J: TRBJ1-5
size: .
D: TRBD1
DNA: TGTGCCAGCAGGTCCACGACAGGGGCGAAGCCCCAGCATTTT
CDR3: CASRSTTGAKPQHF

V: TRBV27
J: TRBJ1-1
size: .
D: .
DNA: TGTGCCAGCAGTTTTAACCCAGGGGTGGCGAACACTGAAGCTTTCTTT
CDR3: CASSFNPGVANTEAFF

V: TRBV5-6
J: TRBJ2-5
size: .
D: .
DNA: TGTGCCAGCAGCTCAGATCGATACCAAGAGACCCAGTACTTC
CDR3: CASSSDRYQETQYF

V: TRBV6-1
J: TRBJ2-7
size: .
D: TRBD1
DNA: TGTGCCAGCAGTGATACGGGACAGGGGGGCGAGCAGTACTTC
CDR3: CASSDTGQGGEQYF

V: TRBV28
J: TRBJ2-3
size: .
D: .
DNA: TGTGCCAGTTCTACCCGGTCATCAGATACGCAGTATTTT
CDR3: CASSTRSSDTQYF

V: TRBV7-9
J: TRBJ1-5
size: few
D: .
DNA: TGTGCCAGCAGCTTGGGGGGGGTTCAGCCCCAGCATTTT
CDR3: CASSLGGVQPQHF

V: TRBV29-1
J: TRBJ2-7
size: .
D: .
DNA: TGCAGCGTTAAGGGACTCGGGGAGGCCGAAGAGCAGTACTTC
CDR3: CSVKGLGEAEEQYF

V: TRBV10-1
J: TRBJ2-1
size: .
D: TRBD2
DNA: TGCGCCAGCAGTGCTCCGGGACTAGCGGAGCCTGAGCAGTTCTTC
CDR3: CASSAPGLAEPEQFF

V: TRBV4-3
J: TRBJ2-7
size: .
D: TRBD1
DNA: TGCGCCAGCAGCCCCCGGGACAGGGGGCAAGACGAGCAGTACTTC
CDR3: CASSPRDRGQDEQYF

V: TRBV2
J: TRBJ1-1
size: .
D: .
DNA: TGTGCCAGCAGTGCGGCGGGGATCCGTGGCGCTGAAGCTTTCTTT
CDR3: CASSAAGIRGAEAFF

V: TRBV19
J: TRBJ1-2
size: .
D: .
DNA: TGTGCCAGTAGTACCGAGGTGGGGCGGGAGTATGGCTACACCTTC
CDR3: CASSTEVGREYGYTF

V: TRBV9
J: TRBJ1-4
size: once
D: TRBD1
DNA: TGTGCCAGCAGTGCGCCGGGACAGGGGGCGAATGAAAAACTGTTTTTT
CDR3: CASSAPGQGANEKLFF

V: TRBV7-9
J: TRBJ2-3
size: .
D: TRBD1
DNA: TGTGCCAGCAGCCCGGGACAGGGTGCGAGCACAGATACGCAGTATTTT
CDR3: CASSPGQGASTDTQYF

V: TRBV5-1
J: TRBJ1-1
size: .
D: TRBD1
DNA: TGCGCCAGCAGCCGGGGACAGGGGGCGGTGGGCACTGAAGCTTTCTTT
CDR3: CASSRGQGAVGTEAFF

V: TRBV27
J: TRBJ2-1
size: .
D: .
DNA: TGTGCCAGCAGTTTTAACGTCTACTCCTACAATGAGCAGTTCTTC
CDR3: CASSFNVYSYNEQFF

V: TRBV2
J: TRBJ2-1
size: .
D: .
DNA: TGTGCCAGCCTTAGCGTGCAAGTGGGCGATGAGCAGTTCTTC
CDR3: CASLSVQVGDEQFF

V: TRBV9
J: TRBJ2-3
size: .
D: .
DNA: TGTGCCAGCAGCACGTGGCTAGGGTCGGGGACAGATACGCAGTATTTT
CDR3: CASSTWLGSGTDTQYF

V: TRBV4-1
J: TRBJ2-7
size: .
D: .
DNA: TGCGCCAGCAGCCAAGGAACGGTGCTTTCCTACGAGCAGTACTTC
CDR3: CASSQGTVLSYEQYF

V: TRBV29-1
J: TRBJ2-2
size: .
D: .
DNA: TGCAGCGTTGCGGGAACAAAAAACACCGGGGAGTTGTTTTTT
CDR3: CSVAGTKNTGELFF

V: TRBV27
J: TRBJ1-3
size: .
D: TRBD1
DNA: TGTGCCAGCAGTAGGGACAGGGGGCCTGGAAACACCATATATTTT
CDR3: CASSRDRGPGNTIYF

V: TRBV6-1
J: TRBJ2-7
size: .
D: TRBD2
DNA: TGTGCCAGTAATGGACTAGTCTCCTACGAGCAGTACTTC
CDR3: CASNGLVSYEQYF

V: TRBV7-3
J: TRBJ1-1
size: .
D: TRBD1
DNA: TGTGCCAGCAGCCCCGTGCCAGGGGGGTTGAACACTGAAGCTTTCTTT
CDR3: CASSPVPGGLNTEAFF

V: TRBV28
J: TRBJ2-7
size: .
D: .
DNA: TGTGCCAGCAGTTTTTTCGAGTTCTACGAGCAGTACTTC
CDR3: CASSFFEFYEQYF

V: TRBV7-2
J: TRBJ1-5
size: .
D: .
DNA: TGTGCCAGCAGCCACGATATTCGCGTGGGGCCGCGTAATCAGCCCCAGCATTTT
CDR3: CASSHDIRVGPRNQPQHF